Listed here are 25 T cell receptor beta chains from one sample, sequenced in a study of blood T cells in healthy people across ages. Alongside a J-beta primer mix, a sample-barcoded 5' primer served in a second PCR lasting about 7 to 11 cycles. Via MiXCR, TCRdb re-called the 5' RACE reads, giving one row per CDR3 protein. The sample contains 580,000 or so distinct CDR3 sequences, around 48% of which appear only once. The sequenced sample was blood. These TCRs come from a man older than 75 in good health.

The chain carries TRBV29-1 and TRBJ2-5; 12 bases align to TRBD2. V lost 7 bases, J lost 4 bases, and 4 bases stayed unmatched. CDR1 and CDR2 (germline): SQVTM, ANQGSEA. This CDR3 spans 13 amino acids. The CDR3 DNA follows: TGCAGCGCTCAACTAGCGGGAGGAGAGACCCAGTACTTC. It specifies CSAQLAGGETQYF. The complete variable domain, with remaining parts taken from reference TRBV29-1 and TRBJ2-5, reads SAVISQKPSRDICQRGTSLTIQCQVDSQVTMMFWYRQQPGQSLTLIATANQGSEATYESGFVIDKFPISRPNLTFSTLTVSNMSPEDSSIYLCSAQLAGGETQYFGPGTRLLVL.

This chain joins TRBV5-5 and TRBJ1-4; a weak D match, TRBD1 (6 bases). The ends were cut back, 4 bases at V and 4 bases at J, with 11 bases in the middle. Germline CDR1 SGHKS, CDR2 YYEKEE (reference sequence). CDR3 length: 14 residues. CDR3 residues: CASSGGGFNEKLFF. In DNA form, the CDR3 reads TGTGCCAGCAGCGGGGGGGGCTTTAATGAAAAACTGTTTTTT.

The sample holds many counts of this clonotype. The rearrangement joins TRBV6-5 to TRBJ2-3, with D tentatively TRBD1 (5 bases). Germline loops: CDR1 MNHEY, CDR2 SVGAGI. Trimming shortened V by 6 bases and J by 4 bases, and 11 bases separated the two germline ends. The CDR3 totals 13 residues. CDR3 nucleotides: TGTGCCAGCAGGAAGCAGGGCCCAGATACGCAGTATTTT. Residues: CASRKQGPDTQYF.

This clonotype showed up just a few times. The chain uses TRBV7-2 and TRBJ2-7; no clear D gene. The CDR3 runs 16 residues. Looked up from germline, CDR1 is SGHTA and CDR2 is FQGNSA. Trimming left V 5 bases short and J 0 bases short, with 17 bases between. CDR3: CASSPNLQRSSYEQYF. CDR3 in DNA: TGTGCCAGCAGCCCAAACCTGCAGAGGAGCTCCTACGAGCAGTACTTC.

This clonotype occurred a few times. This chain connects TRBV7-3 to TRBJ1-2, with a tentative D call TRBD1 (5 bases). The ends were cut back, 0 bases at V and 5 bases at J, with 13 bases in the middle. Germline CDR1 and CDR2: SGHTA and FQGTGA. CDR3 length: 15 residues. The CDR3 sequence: CASSLTSGTQYGYTF. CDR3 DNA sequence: TGTGCCAGCAGCTTAACGTCCGGGACGCAATATGGCTACACCTTC.

The CDR3 bases are TGCAGTGCTGTAGGGACTAGCGGTAACACCGGGGAGCTGTTTTTT. Amino acid sequence: CSAVGTSGNTGELFF. The chain carries TRBV20-1 and TRBJ2-2; 11 bases are a match to TRBD2. V lost 5 bases to trimming and J lost 2 bases; unmatched junction nucleotides: 4. CDR3 length: 15 residues. From germline, CDR1 is DFQATT and CDR2 SNEGSKA (reference sequence).

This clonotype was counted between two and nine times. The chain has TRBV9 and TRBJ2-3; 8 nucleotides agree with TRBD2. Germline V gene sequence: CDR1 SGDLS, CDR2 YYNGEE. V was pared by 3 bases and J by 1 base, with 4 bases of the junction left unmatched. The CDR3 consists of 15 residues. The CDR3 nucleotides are TGTGCCAGCAGCGCTAGCGGGCCCCGCACAGATACGCAGTATTTT. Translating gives CASSASGPRTDTQYF.

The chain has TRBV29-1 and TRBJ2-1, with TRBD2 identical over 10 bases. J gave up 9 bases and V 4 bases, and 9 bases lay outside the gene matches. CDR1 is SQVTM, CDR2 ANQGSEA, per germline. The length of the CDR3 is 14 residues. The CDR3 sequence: CSVASSGRNGEQFF. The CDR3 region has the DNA TGCAGCGTTGCATCTAGCGGGAGAAACGGTGAGCAGTTCTTC.

The CDR3 DNA reads TGTGCCAGCAGCGTTGATTGGAACACTGAAGCTTTCTTT. Translated, it gives CASSVDWNTEAFF. J is TRBJ1-1 and V is TRBV9, with D hard to call. Trimming removed 2 bases from V and 1 base from J, with 6 bases in between. The germline CDR1 and CDR2 sequences are SGDLS and YYNGEE. The CDR3 spans 13 residues.

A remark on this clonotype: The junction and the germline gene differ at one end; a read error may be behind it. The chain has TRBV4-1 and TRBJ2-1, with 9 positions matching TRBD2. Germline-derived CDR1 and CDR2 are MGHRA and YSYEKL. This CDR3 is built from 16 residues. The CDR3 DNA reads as TGCGCCAACAGCCAAGGGGATAGCGGGGGAAACAATGAGCAGTTCTTC. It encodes CANSQGDSGGNNEQFF.

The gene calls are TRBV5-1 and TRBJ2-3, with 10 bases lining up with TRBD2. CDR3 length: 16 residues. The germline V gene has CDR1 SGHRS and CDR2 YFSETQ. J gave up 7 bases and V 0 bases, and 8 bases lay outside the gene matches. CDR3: CASSLDPSGGGYTQYF. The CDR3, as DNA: TGCGCCAGCAGCTTGGATCCTAGCGGGGGCGGGTATACGCAGTATTTT.

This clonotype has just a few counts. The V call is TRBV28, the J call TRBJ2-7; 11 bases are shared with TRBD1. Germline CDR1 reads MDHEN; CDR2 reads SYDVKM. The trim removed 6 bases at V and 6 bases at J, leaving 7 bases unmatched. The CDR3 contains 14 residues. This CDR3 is CASSRDRGIGEQYF. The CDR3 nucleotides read TGTGCCAGCAGCCGGGACAGGGGGATTGGCGAGCAGTACTTC.

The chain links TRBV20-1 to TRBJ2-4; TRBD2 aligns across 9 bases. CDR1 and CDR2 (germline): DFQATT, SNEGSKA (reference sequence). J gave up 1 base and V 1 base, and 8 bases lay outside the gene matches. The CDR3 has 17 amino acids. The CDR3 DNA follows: TGCAGTGCTAGAGTAACAGTAGCGGGAGTTGCCAAAAACATTCAGTACTTC. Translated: CSARVTVAGVAKNIQYF.

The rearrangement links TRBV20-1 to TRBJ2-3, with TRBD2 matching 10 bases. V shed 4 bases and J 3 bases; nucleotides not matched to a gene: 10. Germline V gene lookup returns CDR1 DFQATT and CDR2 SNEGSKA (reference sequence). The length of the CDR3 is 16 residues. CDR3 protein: CSATPGLAKGTDTQYF. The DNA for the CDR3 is TGCAGTGCTACCCCGGGACTAGCGAAGGGGACAGATACGCAGTATTTT.

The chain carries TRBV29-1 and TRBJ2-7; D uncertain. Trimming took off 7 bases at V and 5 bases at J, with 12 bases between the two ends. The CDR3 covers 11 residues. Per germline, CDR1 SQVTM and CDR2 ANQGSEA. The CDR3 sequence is CSGLLGDEQYF. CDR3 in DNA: TGCAGCGGGCTTCTAGGAGACGAGCAGTACTTC.

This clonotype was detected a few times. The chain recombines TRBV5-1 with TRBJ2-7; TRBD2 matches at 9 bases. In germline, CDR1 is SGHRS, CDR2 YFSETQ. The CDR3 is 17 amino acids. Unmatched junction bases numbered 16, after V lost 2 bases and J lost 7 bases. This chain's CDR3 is CASSFGTSRSGSGEQYF. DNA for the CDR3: TGCGCCAGCAGCTTTGGGACTAGCAGATCGGGATCGGGGGAGCAGTACTTC.

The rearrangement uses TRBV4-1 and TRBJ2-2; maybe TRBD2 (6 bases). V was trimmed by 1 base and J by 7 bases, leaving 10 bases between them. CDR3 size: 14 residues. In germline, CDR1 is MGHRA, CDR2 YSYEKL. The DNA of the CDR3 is TGCGCCAGCAGCCAAGGCCCAGCGGGCGGGGAGCTGTTTTTT. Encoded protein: CASSQGPAGGELFF.

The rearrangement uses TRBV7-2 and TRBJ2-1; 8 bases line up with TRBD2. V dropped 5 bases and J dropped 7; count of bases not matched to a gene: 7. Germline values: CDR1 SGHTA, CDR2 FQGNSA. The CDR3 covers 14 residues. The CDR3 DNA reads TGTGCCAGCAGCCGCGGGGGGAGCGGTAATGAGCAGTTCTTC. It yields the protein CASSRGGSGNEQFF.

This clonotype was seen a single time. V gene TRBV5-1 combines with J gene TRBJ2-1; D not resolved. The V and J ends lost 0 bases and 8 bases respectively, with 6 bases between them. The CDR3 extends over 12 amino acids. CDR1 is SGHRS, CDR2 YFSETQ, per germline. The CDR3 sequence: CASSLDFDEQFF. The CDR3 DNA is TGCGCCAGCAGCTTGGATTTTGATGAGCAGTTCTTC.

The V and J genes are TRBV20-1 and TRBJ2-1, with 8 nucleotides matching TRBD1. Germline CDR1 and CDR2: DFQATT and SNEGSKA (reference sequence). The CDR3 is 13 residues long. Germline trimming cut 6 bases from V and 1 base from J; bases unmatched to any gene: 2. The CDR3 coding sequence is TGCAGTGCGGACAGGGCTTCCTACAATGAGCAGTTCTTC. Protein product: CSADRASYNEQFF.

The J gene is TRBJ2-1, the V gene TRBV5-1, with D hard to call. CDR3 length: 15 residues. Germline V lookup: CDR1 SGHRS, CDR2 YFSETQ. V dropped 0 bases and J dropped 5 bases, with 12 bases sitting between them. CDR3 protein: CASSLESVPNNEQFF. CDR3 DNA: TGCGCCAGCAGCTTGGAGTCAGTCCCTAACAATGAGCAGTTCTTC.

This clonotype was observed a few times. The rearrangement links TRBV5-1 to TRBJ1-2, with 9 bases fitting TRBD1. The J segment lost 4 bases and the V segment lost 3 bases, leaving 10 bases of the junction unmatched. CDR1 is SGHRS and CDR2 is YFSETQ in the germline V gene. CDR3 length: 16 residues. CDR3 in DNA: TGCGCCAGCAGCTACCTCGGACAGGGGATCAGCTATGGCTACACCTTC. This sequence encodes CASSYLGQGISYGYTF.

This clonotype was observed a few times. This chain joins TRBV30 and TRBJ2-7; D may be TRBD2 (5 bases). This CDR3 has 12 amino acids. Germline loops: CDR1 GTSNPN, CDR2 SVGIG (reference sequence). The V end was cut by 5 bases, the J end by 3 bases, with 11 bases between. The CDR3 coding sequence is TGTGCCTGGGGAACGGGGAGCTACGAGCAGTACTTC. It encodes CAWGTGSYEQYF.

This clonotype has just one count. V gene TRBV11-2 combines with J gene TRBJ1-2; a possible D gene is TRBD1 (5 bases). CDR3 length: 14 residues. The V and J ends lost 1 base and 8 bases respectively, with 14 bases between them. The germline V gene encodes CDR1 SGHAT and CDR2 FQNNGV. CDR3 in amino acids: CASSLAVRVGGYTF. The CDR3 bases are TGTGCCAGCAGCTTAGCCGTCAGGGTGGGGGGCTACACCTTC. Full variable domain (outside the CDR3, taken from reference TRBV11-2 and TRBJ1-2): EAGVAQSPRYKIIEKRQSVAFWCNPISGHATLYWYQQILGQGPKLLIQFQNNGVVDDSQLPKDRFSAERLKGVDSTLKIQPAKLEDSAVYLCASSLAVRVGGYTFGSGTRLTVV.

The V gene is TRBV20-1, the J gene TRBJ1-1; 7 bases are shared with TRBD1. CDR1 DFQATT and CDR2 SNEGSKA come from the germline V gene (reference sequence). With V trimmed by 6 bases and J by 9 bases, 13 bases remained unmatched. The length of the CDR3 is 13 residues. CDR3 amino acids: CSALSTGAIQAFF. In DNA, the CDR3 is TGCAGTGCATTGAGTACAGGGGCGATACAAGCTTTCTTT.